These T cell receptor beta chains were read from a single sample in a study of regulatory T cells in long-lasting Graves disease. TCRdb re-derived calls from the multiplex PCR reads in MiXCR, one entry per CDR3 protein. The sample lists around 250,000 distinct CDR3 sequences, 18% seen once, with around 15% in the top ten. These same data were also listed under a study on T cells in Graves' hyperthyroidism and ophthalmopathy.

Sample: peripheral blood mononuclear cells (PBMCs), taken at new diagnosis, from a patient treated with antithyroid drugs. The source is a woman between 25 and 40 years old with Graves disease. CDR3s include the opening cysteine and the closing phenylalanine or tryptophan. The D gene is left open where the match is weak. The size of a clone is reported for some rows only, either as once, few or many, or as a class for expanded clones.

j_call d_call clone_size v_call cdr3_nt cdr3_aa
TRBJ2-7 NA many TRBV11-2 TGTGCCAGCAGCTTTCCTCTCGGTTGGTACTTC CASSFPLGWYF
TRBJ2-7 NA many TRBV27 TGTGCCAGCAGTTTCTTAACCTACGAGCAGTACTTC CASSFLTYEQYF
TRBJ2-3 NA many TRBV20-1 TGCAGTGGACAGGGAGGGCGGACAGATACGCAGTATTTT CSGQGGRTDTQYF
TRBJ2-1 NA many TRBV19 TGTGCCAGTAGTATTGGATGGGAGCAGTTCTTC CASSIGWEQFF
TRBJ2-2 NA many TRBV18 TGTGCCAGCTCACCCGGGACTCCGACGGCCGGGGAGCTGTTTTTT CASSPGTPTAGELFF
TRBJ2-7 NA NA TRBV6-1 TGTGCCAGCAGGGACAGCGAGACCTACGAGCAGTACTTC CASRDSETYEQYF
TRBJ2-5 TRBD1 many TRBV6-5 TGTGCCAGCAGTTACACCCGGGACAGAAAAGAGACCCAGTACTTC CASSYTRDRKETQYF
TRBJ2-5 TRBD1 many TRBV4-1 TGCGCCAGCACGCCCGAGGGGGCAGACAGCCAAGAGACCCAGTACTTC CASTPEGADSQETQYF
TRBJ1-3 NA few TRBV6-1 TGTGCCAGCGCCTTGGGGAACACCATATATTTT CASALGNTIYF
TRBJ1-1 NA many TRBV27 TGTGCCAGCAGTCGGGGAGGGCTCACTGAAGCTTTCTTT CASSRGGLTEAFF
TRBJ2-7 NA few TRBV25-1 TGTGCCAGCAGTGACAGAAACTACGAGCAGTACTTC CASSDRNYEQYF
TRBJ2-1 NA many TRBV20-1 TGCAGTGCCCCTTCGCCGGGGGGCTATGAGCAGTTCTTC CSAPSPGGYEQFF
TRBJ1-6 NA many TRBV20-1 TGCAGTGCTGGTGGGACAATAGATAGCACCCTCCACTTT CSAGGTIDSTLHF
TRBJ1-2 TRBD1 many TRBV18 TGTGCCAGCTCACCATATGGGACAGATCGTGGCTACACCTTC CASSPYGTDRGYTF
TRBJ2-3 NA many TRBV11-2 TGTGCCAGCAGCTCCATAACCGGGGTATTGGGAGATACGCAGTATTTT CASSSITGVLGDTQYF
TRBJ1-1 NA many TRBV11-2 TGTGCCAGCAGCTTAGAGCCGCGAGTCGTGGTTGCTTTCTTT CASSLEPRVVVAFF
TRBJ1-5 TRBD1 NA TRBV2 TGTGCCAGCAGCGACAGGGGACCAGGGCAGCCCCAGCATTTT CASSDRGPGQPQHF
TRBJ1-1 NA many TRBV2 TGTGCCAGCAGTGAAGACGGGGCGGCTGGCACTGAAGCTTTCTTT CASSEDGAAGTEAFF
TRBJ1-1 NA NA TRBV29-1 TGCAGCGTTGGGGACTTCGCCGGGGGAGCTTTCTTT CSVGDFAGGAFF
TRBJ1-1 NA many TRBV2 TGTGCCAGCAATACCAATGGGTATGAGGCTTTCTTT CASNTNGYEAFF
TRBJ1-5 NA many TRBV2 TGTGCCAGCAGTACGACAGGCAATCAGCCCCAGCATTTT CASSTTGNQPQHF
TRBJ2-2 NA NA TRBV6-2/TRBV6-3 TGTGCCAGCAGTTACTTTTTATCCTTCCAGGGCGGGGAGCTGTTTTTT CASSYFLSFQGGELFF
TRBJ1-1 TRBD1 many TRBV6-1 TGTGCCACCCGGGCAGGGGGTAGAAACACTGAAGCTTTCTTT CATRAGGRNTEAFF
TRBJ1-2 NA NA TRBV6-2/TRBV6-3 TGTGCCAGCAGTACCAGGCCCGGTCCCCGGGGGTTTTATGGCTACACCTTC CASSTRPGPRGFYGYTF
TRBJ1-1 NA few TRBV19 TGTGCCAGTCGAAACCGGGACCTCGCTCGGGCGGACACTGAAGCTTTCTTT CASRNRDLARADTEAFF
TRBJ1-3 NA many TRBV7-9 TGTGCCAGCAGCGCCAAGCCGGGGCTGAACACCATATATTTT CASSAKPGLNTIYF
TRBJ1-1 NA many TRBV12-3/TRBV12-4 TGTGCCAGCAGTTTCAAGCGGGCGAGCACTGAAGCTTTCTTT CASSFKRASTEAFF
TRBJ2-7 TRBD2 NA TRBV12-3/TRBV12-4 TGTGCCAGCAGTTTAGGGCTAGCGGGGGACTACGAGCAGTACTTC CASSLGLAGDYEQYF
TRBJ2-7 TRBD1 many TRBV2 TGTGCCAGCAGTGTTGAGACAGGGGTGAGGGAGCAGTACTTC CASSVETGVREQYF
TRBJ1-1 TRBD1 many TRBV2 TGTGCCAGCAGTGAAGCGGGGACAGGGGGCAGGGACACTGAAGCTTTCTTT CASSEAGTGGRDTEAFF
TRBJ1-1 NA many TRBV12-3/TRBV12-4 TGTGCCAGCAGTCCCCCGCTAGTAAACACTGAAGCTTTCTTT CASSPPLVNTEAFF
TRBJ2-3 TRBD2 NA TRBV5-1 TGCGCCAGCACCCCAGCGGGGGTCACAGATACGCAGTATTTT CASTPAGVTDTQYF
TRBJ1-1 NA many TRBV28 TGTGCCACCATTAACGGGGGAATTAACACTGAAGCTTTCTTT CATINGGINTEAFF
TRBJ1-3 NA many TRBV6-1 TGTGCCAGCAGGAAGATTAGCTCTGGAAACACCATATATTTT CASRKISSGNTIYF
TRBJ1-1 NA many TRBV12-3/TRBV12-4 TGTGCCAGCAGTTTACGGGGGGATAACACTGAAGCTTTCTTT CASSLRGDNTEAFF
TRBJ2-7 NA many TRBV24-1 TGTGCCACCAGTGATTTACAGGGCGGCGAGCAGTACTTC CATSDLQGGEQYF
TRBJ1-2 NA many TRBV6-2/TRBV6-3 TGTGCCAGCAGTGACGGGAGGGGCGCTGCCTATGGCTACACCTTC CASSDGRGAAYGYTF
TRBJ2-1 TRBD2 many TRBV6-1 TGTGCCAGCAGTCCGGGACTAGCGGGGGGGCCGTACAATGAGCAGTTCTTC CASSPGLAGGPYNEQFF
TRBJ2-1 NA NA TRBV28 TGTGCCAGCAGACGAACGGTGAATGGATACAATGAGCAGTTCTTC CASRRTVNGYNEQFF
TRBJ2-5 TRBD2 many TRBV11-2 TGTGCCAGCAGCTTACTAGCGGGGTACCAAGAGACCCAGTACTTC CASSLLAGYQETQYF
TRBJ1-4 NA many TRBV20-1 TGCAGTGCTACCCTGACGAGAGGTGAAAAACTGTTTTTT CSATLTRGEKLFF